This passage covers 12 T cell receptor beta chains from one sample sequenced in a study of cytomegalovirus exposure and HLA in healthy donors. PCR employed 60 Vbeta and 13 Jbeta primers. Produced via immunoSEQ multiplex PCR; TCRdb's table is partial and in-frame only. In the table there are fewer than 200,000 clones, over 80% of which are singletons. Sequences were obtained from PBMCs. The receptors here all came from a human donor in good health.

This clone came up once. The J gene is TRBJ1-5, the V gene TRBV11-2; the match to TRBD1 covers 7 bases. Germline CDR1 and CDR2: SGHAT and FQNNGV. The CDR3 totals 16 residues. V lost 6 bases, J lost 5 bases, and 13 bases stayed unmatched. CDR3 in DNA: TGTGCCAGCAGTTCAACAGGGGCGTCCCCCGATCAGCCCCAGCATTTT. Encoded protein: CASSSTGASPDQPQHF.

This clone has only a few counts. V usage is TRBV11-2 and J usage is TRBJ2-2; 8 bases are a match to TRBD2. With 3 bases clipped from V and 6 bases from J, the junction kept 3 bases outside the gene matches. The germline V gene encodes CDR1 SGHAT and CDR2 FQNNGV. The CDR3 contains 14 residues. The CDR3 spells CASSFTGGPGELFF. The CDR3 bases are TGTGCCAGCAGCTTCACGGGGGGGCCCGGGGAGCTGTTTTTT.

The sample holds a few counts of this clone. This rearrangement joins TRBV25-1 to TRBJ1-1; weak D call: TRBD1 (6 bases). The ends were cut back, 5 bases at V and 2 bases at J, with 18 bases in the middle. The CDR3 sequence is 16 residues long. In germline, CDR1 is MGHDK, CDR2 SYGVNS. The CDR3 coding sequence is TGTGCCAGCAGTCCAATCCCAGGGGCCCCTAACACTGAAGCTTTCTTT. Amino acid sequence: CASSPIPGAPNTEAFF.

The chain has TRBV7-2 and TRBJ1-6; 7 nucleotides match TRBD1. This CDR3 contains 16 residues. With 5 bases clipped from V and 7 bases from J, the junction kept 11 bases outside the gene matches. Germline V gene data show CDR1 as SGHTA and CDR2 as FQGNSA. CDR3 nucleotides: TGTGCCAGCAGCACAAGACGGACAGGACTAAATTCACCCCTCCACTTT. Its protein is CASSTRRTGLNSPLHF.

J is TRBJ1-1 and V is TRBV6-5, with a weak D call TRBD1 (5 bases). The ends were cut back, 6 bases at V and 0 bases at J, with 8 bases in the middle. The CDR3 covers 13 residues. Germline assignment: CDR1 MNHEY and CDR2 SVGAGI. The CDR3 reads CASRTGVNTEAFF. The DNA of the CDR3 is TGTGCCAGCAGGACGGGGGTGAACACTGAAGCTTTCTTT.

This clone has only a few counts. This chain connects TRBV2 to TRBJ2-7, with a possible D match to TRBD1 (6 bases). Trimming left V 4 bases short and J 2 bases short, with 12 bases between. The CDR3 consists of 14 residues. Germline assignment: CDR1 SNHLY and CDR2 FYNNEI. CDR3 nucleotide sequence: TGTGCCAGCAGTGTGGAACAGGGACCCTACGAGCAGTACTTC. Translated: CASSVEQGPYEQYF.

The chain links TRBV2 to TRBJ2-7; 10 bases match TRBD2. The CDR3 consists of 14 residues. V lost 6 bases and J lost 0; bases outside the gene matches: 2. Germline loops: CDR1 SNHLY, CDR2 FYNNEI. The CDR3 DNA follows: TGTGCCAGCAGCGGACTAGCGGACTCCTACGAGCAGTACTTC. This sequence encodes CASSGLADSYEQYF.

J is TRBJ2-1 and V is TRBV7-2, with 8 nucleotides matching TRBD2. CDR3 length: 15 residues. Germline V lookup: CDR1 SGHTA, CDR2 FQGNSA. With 1 base clipped from V and 5 bases from J, the junction kept 4 bases outside the gene matches. CDR3 protein: CASSLGTSLNNEQFF. The CDR3, as DNA: TGTGCCAGCAGCTTAGGGACTAGCTTGAACAATGAGCAGTTCTTC.

The chain has TRBV6-1 and TRBJ1-5; possible D gene TRBD1, 5 bases. CDR1 and CDR2 from the germline V gene are MNHNS and SASEGT. CDR3 length: 15 amino acids. V was clipped by 1 base and J by 2 bases, with 9 bases between them. The CDR3 here is CASSEEGGGNQPQHF. CDR3 DNA sequence: TGTGCCAGCAGTGAAGAGGGAGGGGGCAATCAGCCCCAGCATTTT.

This chain connects TRBV11-2 to TRBJ2-3; a weak D match, TRBD2 (6 bases). The CDR3 extends over 15 amino acids. Germline lookup yields CDR1 SGHAT and CDR2 FQNNGV. V was trimmed by 6 bases and J by 1 base, leaving 14 bases between them. The CDR3 nucleotides are TGTGCCAGCAGTAGTCTGCGGGGAGGCACAGATACGCAGTATTTT. This encodes CASSSLRGGTDTQYF.

The DNA for the CDR3 is TGTGCCATCAGTGGAGTGAACACCGGGGAGCTGTTTTTT. Encoded protein: CAISGVNTGELFF. V usage is TRBV10-3 and J usage is TRBJ2-2, with no clear D. V dropped 4 bases and J dropped 1 base, with 4 bases sitting between them. This CDR3 has 13 residues. Germline V gene data show CDR1 as ENHRY and CDR2 as SYGVKD.

The rearrangement joins TRBV5-4 to TRBJ2-3, with TRBD2 identical over 8 bases. CDR1 and CDR2 (germline): SGHNT, YYREEE (reference sequence). The J segment lost 2 bases and the V segment lost 7 bases, leaving 3 bases of the junction unmatched. CDR3 length: 13 amino acids. CDR3 bases: TGTGCCAGCCGGACTAGCTTCACAGATACGCAGTATTTT. This gives the protein CASRTSFTDTQYF. Full variable domain (missing parts from reference TRBV5-4 and TRBJ2-3): ETGVTQSPTHLIKTRGQQVTLRCSSQSGHNTVSWYQQALGQGPQFIFQYYREEENGRGNFPPRFSGLQFPNYSSELNVNALELDDSALYLCASRTSFTDTQYFGPGTRLTVL.